Reported below is one TCR beta chain. Repertoires were generated with immunoSEQ multiplex PCR, while TCRdb's copy carries only in-frame clones and drops some. The sample lists roughly 13,000 clones; approximately 84% were seen once. This CDR3 spans 13 amino acids. V dropped 3 bases and J dropped 1 base, with 7 bases sitting between them. The germline V gene has CDR1 SGHVS and CDR2 FQNEAQ. The source of the sample is a study of technical replicates of blood from a handful of donors. Input material: PBMCs. V and J are TRBV7-8 and TRBJ2-7; D perhaps matches TRBD2 (5 bases). This clonotype originated in a human donor in good health. As DNA, the CDR3 is TGTGCCAGCAGCTTTAGAGGGTCCTACGAGCAGTACTTC. This gives the protein CASSFRGSYEQYF. Together with reference TRBV7-8 and TRBJ2-7, the CDR3 gives the full variable domain: GAGVSQSPRYKVAKRGQDVALRCDPISGHVSLFWYQQALGQGPEFLTYFQNEAQLDKSGLPSDRFFAERPEGSVSTLKIQRTQQEDSAVYLCASSFRGSYEQYFGPGTRLTVT.